This is a list of T cell receptor beta chains from one sample in a study of immune evolution from preneoplasia to lung adenocarcinoma. The protocol was immunoSEQ multiplex PCR, while the TCRdb copy is restricted to in-frame clones and leaves out a portion. The profile shows roughly 14,000 clones, 80% of them singletons. Material for sequencing was FFPE minimally invasive lung adenocarcinoma tissue. All receptors come from a person aged 70 to 85 with lung adenocarcinoma. Each CDR3 is given with its conserved first and last residue. A D gene is named only where the DNA matches it firmly. Expanded clones get a size class; other rows say once, few or many, or leave the size out.

clone size	CDR3 length	J gene	V gene	D gene	CDR3 DNA	CDR3 protein
.	18	TRBJ2-7	TRBV5-6	TRBD2	TGTGCCAGCAGCTTGGTTGGGACTAGCGGGGCTATCAACTACGAGCAGTACTTC	CASSLVGTSGAINYEQYF
.	12	TRBJ2-7	TRBV11-2	.	TGTGCCAGCAGCTTCGGTCGGGATCAGCAGTACTTC	CASSFGRDQQYF
few	13	TRBJ2-2	TRBV29-1	.	TGCAGCGTTGCACGCCCTAACACCGGGGAGCTGTTTTTT	CSVARPNTGELFF
.	14	TRBJ2-5	TRBV6-6	.	TGTGCCAGCAGATCCGACAGACTCCAAGAGACCCAGTACTTC	CASRSDRLQETQYF
few	15	TRBJ2-5	TRBV14	.	TGTGCCAGCAGCCAAGTTCAGGGTTTGGGGGAGACCCAGTACTTC	CASSQVQGLGETQYF
.	13	TRBJ1-1	TRBV30	TRBD1	TGTGCCTGGATAGACAGGGCAGGCACTGAAGCTTTCTTT	CAWIDRAGTEAFF
.	14	TRBJ1-3	TRBV6-1	.	TGTGCCAGCAGTGACTCATTGGTTGGAAACACCATATATTTT	CASSDSLVGNTIYF
few	13	TRBJ2-3	TRBV28	TRBD2	TGTGCCACGAGGACTAGCGGGGATGATACGCAGTATTTT	CATRTSGDDTQYF
.	14	TRBJ2-5	TRBV28	TRBD1	TGTGCCAGCAGTTTCCGGACAGGGGAGGAGACCCAGTACTTC	CASSFRTGEETQYF
.	15	TRBJ2-2	TRBV6-6	TRBD1	TGTGCCAGCAGTTCTAGGGGGCGCGGCACCGGGGAGCTGTTTTTT	CASSSRGRGTGELFF
.	13	TRBJ2-5	TRBV19	.	TGTGCCAGCATGGGGAGTGTGGTAGAGACCCAGTACTTC	CASMGSVVETQYF
medium-sized	15	TRBJ1-1	TRBV19	TRBD1	TGTGCCAGTAGAAACACTCTAAGGGGGCGGACTGAAGCTTTCTTT	CASRNTLRGRTEAFF
once	14	TRBJ1-4	TRBV15	.	TGTGCCACCAGCACGGCCCGGGCATGGGAAAAACTGTTTTTT	CATSTARAWEKLFF
.	14	TRBJ2-3	TRBV29-1	TRBD2	TGCAGCGCGGGGGCGGGAGGACCCACAGATACGCAGTATTTT	CSAGAGGPTDTQYF
.	11	TRBJ2-7	TRBV7-9	.	TGTGCCAGCAGCCTCAGCTACGAGCAGTACTTC	CASSLSYEQYF
.	13	TRBJ1-1	TRBV19	.	TGTGCCACCCGGACAGTCGTGAACACTGAAGCTTTCTTT	CATRTVVNTEAFF
.	12	TRBJ2-7	TRBV11-2	.	TGTGCCAGCAGCTTAGTAGGGGACGAGCAGTACTTC	CASSLVGDEQYF
.	14	TRBJ1-4	TRBV5-1	.	TGCGCCAGCAGCTTGAGCATCACTAATGAAAAACTGTTTTTT	CASSLSITNEKLFF
.	15	TRBJ2-2	TRBV5-4	.	TGTGCCAGCAGCTTGCAGGGACGATACACCGGGGAGCTGTTTTTT	CASSLQGRYTGELFF
few	14	TRBJ1-3	TRBV7-9	.	TGTGCCAGCAGCCGGGACAACTCTGGAAACACCATATATTTT	CASSRDNSGNTIYF
few	14	TRBJ2-2	TRBV15	.	TGTGCCACCAGCAGAGATGGTACCACCGGGGAGCTGTTTTTT	CATSRDGTTGELFF
few	14	TRBJ2-1	TRBV14	.	TGTGCCAGCAGCCAACAACTTACAACCAATGAGCAGTTCTTC	CASSQQLTTNEQFF
.	16	TRBJ2-1	TRBV7-3	TRBD2	TGTGCCAGCAGCTGGACTAGCGGGAGAACGGGAAATGAGCAGTTCTTC	CASSWTSGRTGNEQFF
.	16	TRBJ2-7	TRBV5-1	.	TGCGCCAGCAGCCCCTCCGGAGGGCCTGGGGCCTACGAGCAGTACTTC	CASSPSGGPGAYEQYF
.	14	TRBJ2-5	TRBV2	TRBD2	TGTGCCAGCAGTCGGCCGGGACTAGTGGAGACCCAGTACTTC	CASSRPGLVETQYF
few	12	TRBJ2-1	TRBV6-5	.	TGTGCCAGCAGTTGGGTAGGGGGTGAGCAGTTCTTC	CASSWVGGEQFF
.	15	TRBJ2-3	TRBV27	TRBD2	TGTGCCAGCAGTGCGACTAGCGGGATGTCAGATACGCAGTATTTT	CASSATSGMSDTQYF
.	15	TRBJ1-1	TRBV28	TRBD1	TGTGCCAGCAGTTTTAGTGACAGGGGGGTACCTGAAGCTTTCTTT	CASSFSDRGVPEAFF
.	15	TRBJ1-6	TRBV19	TRBD1	TGTGCCAGTAGTACGACAGGGGCTATTAATTCACCCCTCCACTTT	CASSTTGAINSPLHF
.	13	TRBJ1-4	TRBV27	.	TGTGCCAGCAGGGAGGGAGGCAGGATGAAACTGTTTTTT	CASREGGRMKLFF
.	14	TRBJ1-5	TRBV19	.	TGTGCCAGTAGCACAAATCTCCCCAATCAGCCCCAGCATTTT	CASSTNLPNQPQHF
.	11	TRBJ2-5	TRBV11-2	.	TGTGCCAGTTTAGAGCAGGAGACCCAGTACTTC	CASLEQETQYF
.	14	TRBJ2-7	TRBV14	.	TGTGCCAGCAGCCAAGATGATGCGAGGCACGAGCAGTACTTC	CASSQDDARHEQYF
.	13	TRBJ1-6	TRBV11-2	.	TGTGCCAGCAGCTTATACCCCGGTTCACCCCTCCACTTT	CASSLYPGSPLHF
few	14	TRBJ2-1	TRBV11-2	.	TGTGCCAGCAGCCACAGCTCCAATCCGGGTGAGCAGTTCTTC	CASSHSSNPGEQFF
.	11	TRBJ1-1	TRBV29-1	.	TGCAGCGTACTAGCCATCAGTGAAGCTTTCTTT	CSVLAISEAFF
.	17	TRBJ2-2	TRBV27	TRBD1	TGTGCCAGCAGCATGACAGGGGGCCCTATTCGCACCGGGGAGCTGTTTTTT	CASSMTGGPIRTGELFF
.	13	TRBJ2-7	TRBV18	.	TGTGCCAGCTCACCAGGGTCACCCTACGAGCAGTACTTC	CASSPGSPYEQYF
.	13	TRBJ1-1	TRBV4-2	.	TGTGCCAGCAGCCAAGCATGGAACACTGAAGCTTTCTTT	CASSQAWNTEAFF
.	15	TRBJ2-1	TRBV29-1	.	TGCAGCGTTGACCGAGGACAGCGCTCCTACAATGAGCAGTTCTTC	CSVDRGQRSYNEQFF
.	15	TRBJ1-2	TRBV28	TRBD1	TGTGCCAGCAGTTTAGGGACAGACAAAACCTATGGCTACACCTTC	CASSLGTDKTYGYTF
.	13	TRBJ2-3	TRBV2	.	TGTGCCAGCACCCAGGGGAGCACAGATACGCAGTATTTT	CASTQGSTDTQYF
.	17	TRBJ1-1	TRBV5-1	TRBD1	TGCGCCAGCAGCTTGGGCTACAGACAGGGCTTACGCACTGAAGCTTTCTTT	CASSLGYRQGLRTEAFF
.	13	TRBJ1-1	TRBV7-8	.	TGTGCCAGCAGCTTAGAAGGGCGGACTGAAGCTTTCTTT	CASSLEGRTEAFF